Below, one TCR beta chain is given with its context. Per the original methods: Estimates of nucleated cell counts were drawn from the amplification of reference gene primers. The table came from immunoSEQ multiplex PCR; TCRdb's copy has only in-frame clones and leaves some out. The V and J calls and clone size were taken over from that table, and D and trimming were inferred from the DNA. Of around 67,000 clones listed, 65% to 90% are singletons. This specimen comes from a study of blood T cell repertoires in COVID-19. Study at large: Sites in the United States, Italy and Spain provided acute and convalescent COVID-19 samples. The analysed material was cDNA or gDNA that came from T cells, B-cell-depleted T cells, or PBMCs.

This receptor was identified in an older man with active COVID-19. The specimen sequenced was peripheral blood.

This CDR3 reads CASSGGGTDNEKLFF. In DNA, the CDR3 is TGTGCCAGCAGTGGCGGCGGGACCGACAATGAAAAACTGTTTTTT. The chain couples TRBV3-1 (or the pseudogene TRBV3-2) to TRBJ1-4; the D gene is possibly TRBD1 (5 bases). This CDR3 has 15 residues. Deletions cut 6 bases from V and 5 bases from J, with 16 bases between. CDR1 and CDR2 from the germline V gene are LGHDT and YNNKEL (reference sequence).